Reported below is one TCR beta chain. The data stem from a study of blood T cell repertoires in COVID-19. Study overall: Italy, Spain and the United States were the sources of the convalescent and acute COVID-19 samples. From T cells, B-cell-depleted T cells, or PBMCs came the material, which was cDNA or gDNA.

Per the original methods: How many nucleated cells were present was estimated from reference gene primer amplification. The repertoire was sequenced with immunoSEQ multiplex PCR; TCRdb's copy has only in-frame clones and lacks some. V and J calls and clone size are as listed in that table; D and trimming were resolved from the DNA. The repertoire holds approximately 130,000 clones, with around 86% as singletons. The CDR3 consists of 12 residues. The germline V gene encodes CDR1 GTSNPN and CDR2 SVGIG (reference sequence). V shed 4 bases and J shed 7 bases, with 11 bases lying between them. This chain uses TRBV30 with TRBJ2-1; D unclear. Sequenced input: peripheral blood. The clonotype comes from a woman aged 55-69 years with active or convalescent COVID-19. The CDR3 region has the DNA TGTGCCTGGACCTCTACCGCGAATGAGCAGTTCTTC. It encodes CAWTSTANEQFF.